Listed here are 30 T cell receptor beta chains from one sample, sequenced in a study of cytomegalovirus exposure and HLA in healthy donors. The PCR contained 60 Vbeta and 13 Jbeta primers. TCRdb's copy holds only in-frame clones and misses some; the assay was immunoSEQ multiplex PCR. The sample has approximately 120,000 clones; roughly 76% are singletons. The sequenced sample consisted of PBMCs. These receptors were obtained from a woman between 50 and 59 years old in good health and CMV-seropositive.

This chain joins TRBV7-9 and TRBJ2-1, with 8 bases fitting TRBD2. Germline CDR1 reads SEHNR; CDR2 reads FQNEAQ (reference sequence). With V trimmed by 5 bases and J by 0 bases, 3 bases remained unmatched. The CDR3 spans 15 residues. The CDR3 DNA reads as TGTGCCAGCAGCACCGGGACTAGCTCCTACAATGAGCAGTTCTTC. This codes for CASSTGTSSYNEQFF.

The J gene is TRBJ1-3, the V gene TRBV7-2, with D perhaps TRBD1 (6 bases). V was shortened by 4 bases and J by 5 bases, with 24 bases between the two germline ends. CDR3 size: 18 residues. Germline V gives CDR1 SGHTA, CDR2 FQGNSA. The CDR3, as DNA: TGTGCCAGCAGCTCTAGCCGCCGGGGGGCGAGTTTGAGAAACACCATATATTTT. Translation gives CASSSSRRGASLRNTIYF.

In the case of this clone: Mismatch with germline at one junction end may stem from a read error. The chain carries TRBV27 and TRBJ1-6; 7 nucleotides align to TRBD1. In germline, CDR1 is MNHEY, CDR2 SMNVEV (reference sequence). This CDR3 has 16 amino acids. CDR3 coding DNA: TGTGCCAGCAGTCGGAACCGGGACAGCTATTATTCACCCCTCCACTTT. The encoded protein is CASSRNRDSYYSPLHF.

The chain combines TRBV7-3 with TRBJ2-2; the D gene is possibly TRBD2 (5 bases). Germline V gene data show CDR1 as SGHTA and CDR2 as FQGTGA. V was clipped by 0 bases and J by 11 bases, with 10 bases between them. CDR3 length: 13 amino acids. The CDR3 here is CASSLTSGSELFF. The CDR3, as DNA: TGTGCCAGCAGCTTAACTTCGGGGTCCGAGCTGTTTTTT.

The chain recombines TRBV29-1 with TRBJ1-1; 7 positions match TRBD1. Germline V gene sequence: CDR1 SQVTM, CDR2 ANQGSEA. With 6 bases clipped from V and 6 bases from J, the junction kept 10 bases outside the gene matches. This CDR3 has 13 residues. The CDR3 DNA reads TGCAGCGTAGAGACAGGGCAGGGAGCTGAAGCTTTCTTT. Translating it yields CSVETGQGAEAFF.

The chain combines TRBV10-3 with TRBJ1-1; the D gene is possibly TRBD1 (6 bases). Germline V gene sequence: CDR1 ENHRY, CDR2 SYGVKD. V dropped 2 bases and J dropped 5 bases, with 21 bases sitting between them. The CDR3 covers 17 residues. CDR3 amino acids: CAISERVRGPEGTEAFF. The CDR3 DNA sequence: TGTGCCATCAGTGAGAGGGTCAGGGGCCCCGAGGGGACTGAAGCTTTCTTT.

V usage is TRBV7-6 and J usage is TRBJ1-1; D is perhaps TRBD1 (6 bases). Looked up from germline, CDR1 is SGHVS and CDR2 is FNYEAQ. CDR3 length equals 13 residues. Trimming pared 1 base from V and 12 bases from J, leaving 15 bases between. The CDR3 loop reads CASSLDMRQGPFF. The CDR3 nucleotides are TGTGCCAGCAGCTTAGATATGCGGCAGGGGCCTTTCTTT.

This CDR3 is CASSSKAGDSYNEQFF. The CDR3 DNA reads TGTGCCAGCAGCTCGAAAGCGGGCGACTCCTACAATGAGCAGTTCTTC. The chain uses TRBV7-8 and TRBJ2-1, with D tentatively TRBD2 (6 bases). In germline, CDR1 is SGHVS, CDR2 FQNEAQ. Trimming cost V 4 bases and J 0 bases, with 13 bases left between them. This CDR3 has 16 amino acids.

The genes are TRBV6-5 and TRBJ2-7, with a weak D call TRBD2 (5 bases). With 2 bases removed from V and 4 bases from J, the gap between germline ends came to 9 bases. This CDR3 region has 13 residues. From germline, CDR1 is MNHEY and CDR2 SVGAGI. CDR3: CASSYRESYEQYF. The CDR3 coding sequence is TGTGCCAGCAGTTACAGGGAGTCATACGAGCAGTACTTC.

The J gene is TRBJ2-7, the V gene TRBV6-6; D gene ambiguous. V was pared by 2 bases and J by 5 bases, with 7 bases between. The CDR3 runs 12 residues. CDR1 is MNHNY, CDR2 SVGAGI, per germline (reference sequence). The CDR3 DNA reads as TGTGCCAGCAGTTACCGCGGAGACGAGCAGTACTTC. Residues: CASSYRGDEQYF.

As to this clone: The same CDR3 also results from other DNA sequences found in this sample. The rearrangement uses TRBV5-4 and TRBJ2-3; a possible D gene is TRBD1 (7 bases). The CDR3 is made up of 14 amino acids. CDR1 SGHNT and CDR2 YYREEE come from the germline V gene (reference sequence). Trimming took off 2 bases at V and 3 bases at J, with 10 bases between the two ends. The CDR3 spells CASSLQGRTDTQYF. CDR3 DNA sequence: TGTGCCAGCAGCTTACAGGGGAGGACAGATACGCAGTATTTT.

V and J are TRBV5-4 and TRBJ2-4; D is unresolved. Trimming removed 0 bases at V and 0 bases at J, with 7 bases between. CDR1 and CDR2 from the germline V gene are SGHNT and YYREEE (reference sequence). The CDR3 runs 15 residues. The CDR3 spells CASSLDPVAKNIQYF. CDR3 sequence (DNA): TGTGCCAGCAGCTTGGATCCAGTAGCCAAAAACATTCAGTACTTC.

The chain combines TRBV9 with TRBJ1-2; tentatively, D is TRBD1 (5 bases). Deletions cut 0 bases from V and 8 bases from J, with 14 bases between. The germline V gene encodes CDR1 SGDLS and CDR2 YYNGEE. The CDR3 is made up of 14 amino acids. This CDR3 reads CASSVVGGEGGYTF. CDR3 DNA: TGTGCCAGCAGCGTAGTTGGAGGGGAGGGGGGCTACACCTTC.

This chain joins TRBV18 and TRBJ2-7, with 9 bases fitting TRBD1. Trimming cost V 4 bases and J 1 base; bases outside gene matches: 5. CDR1 and CDR2 from the germline V gene are KGHSH and LQKENI. This CDR3 is 15 amino acids long. The CDR3 region has the DNA TGTGCCAGCTCACGAGCCGGGACAGGGTCCTACGAGCAGTACTTC. This translates into CASSRAGTGSYEQYF.

This chain joins TRBV2 and TRBJ1-2; tentative D call: TRBD1 (6 bases). V dropped 6 bases and J dropped 6 bases, with 23 bases sitting between them. There are 16 residues in the CDR3. CDR1 and CDR2 from the germline V gene are SNHLY and FYNNEI. The CDR3 region has the DNA TGTGCCAGCAGGCGGACCTGGTTTACAGGGATGAATGGCTACACCTTC. It encodes CASRRTWFTGMNGYTF. Full variable domain (rest looked up from reference TRBV2 and TRBJ1-2): EPEVTQTPSHQVTQMGQEVILRCVPISNHLYFYWYRQILGQKVEFLVSFYNNEISEKSEIFDDQFSVERPDGSNFTLKIRSTKLEDSAMYFCASRRTWFTGMNGYTFGSGTRLTVV.

The chain uses TRBV21-1 and TRBJ1-5. TRBV21-1 is a pseudogene segment. This CDR3 has 17 amino acids. The CDR3 region is CASSKVITLYSNQPQHF. CDR3 DNA sequence: TGTGCCAGCAGCAAAGTTATTACACTATATAGCAATCAGCCCCAGCATTTT.

V gene TRBV7-6 combines with J gene TRBJ2-7; perhaps TRBD2 as D (5 bases). Germline CDR1 is SGHVS and CDR2 is FNYEAQ. The CDR3 has 14 amino acids. The ends were cut back, 4 bases at V and 6 bases at J, with 16 bases in the middle. The CDR3, as DNA: TGTGCCAGCAGCTGGACCGCAATGGGAGCCGAGCAGTACTTC. Translating gives CASSWTAMGAEQYF.

The V and J genes are TRBV11-1 and TRBJ2-7; D perhaps matches TRBD2 (5 bases). The germline CDR1 and CDR2 sequences are SGHAT and FQDESV (reference sequence). The CDR3 is 14 amino acids. Trimming took off 2 bases at V and 2 bases at J, with 10 bases between the two ends. The CDR3 loop reads CASSLSSGTYEQYF. For the CDR3, the DNA is TGTGCCAGCAGCTTATCTTCCGGGACCTACGAGCAGTACTTC.

The chain is built from TRBV19 and TRBJ1-5; D gene unclear. The CDR3 runs 12 residues. The V gene lost 6 bases and the J gene lost 6 bases, with 9 bases spanning the gap. From germline, CDR1 is LNHDA and CDR2 SQIVND (reference sequence). The CDR3 loop is CASSQTVQPQHF. In nucleotides, the CDR3 is TGTGCCAGTAGCCAAACAGTTCAGCCCCAGCATTTT.

CDR3 DNA sequence: TGTGCCAGCAGTGAAGCCAGAGCGGGTACGCAGTATTTT. It codes for CASSEARAGTQYF. This sequence joins TRBV6-1 and TRBJ2-3, with D perhaps matching TRBD2 (6 bases). The CDR3 is 13 amino acids. With 0 bases removed from V and 8 bases from J, the gap between germline ends came to 9 bases. Germline CDR1 and CDR2: MNHNS and SASEGT.

The chain joins TRBV19 to TRBJ2-1, with 11 bases matching TRBD2. V was clipped by 8 bases and J by 7 bases; unmatched bases: 10. Germline V lookup: CDR1 LNHDA, CDR2 SQIVND (reference sequence). CDR3 length: 15 residues. CDR3 region: CASRLLAGGGNEQFF. The CDR3 region has the DNA TGTGCCAGTCGCCTCCTAGCGGGGGGAGGGAATGAGCAGTTCTTC.

This clone was found once. The chain is built from TRBV6-5 and TRBJ2-1; the match to TRBD1 covers 9 bases. Per germline, CDR1 MNHEY and CDR2 SVGAGI. Trimming removed 2 bases from V and 8 bases from J; junction bases left unmatched: 10. The CDR3 extends over 16 amino acids. Written as DNA, the CDR3 is TGTGCCAGCAGTTACGCGACCGGGACAGGGCCTCATGAGCAGTTCTTC. Its translation is CASSYATGTGPHEQFF.

The chain couples TRBV9 to TRBJ2-5; 11 bases map to TRBD2. Germline CDR1 reads SGDLS; CDR2 reads YYNGEE. The CDR3 sequence is 20 residues long. V shed 0 bases and J 2 bases; nucleotides not matched to a gene: 15. The CDR3 sequence is CASSVGLRGGTSGTQETQYF. The CDR3 nucleotides read TGTGCCAGCAGCGTAGGACTCCGGGGCGGGACTAGCGGTACTCAAGAGACCCAGTACTTC.

Only a few counts were recorded for this clone. The gene calls are TRBV11-3 and TRBJ2-7; D perhaps matches TRBD1 (6 bases). Germline V gene data show CDR1 as SGHNT and CDR2 as YENEEA. The V gene lost 3 bases and the J gene lost 4 bases, with 16 bases spanning the gap. CDR3 length: 15 residues. This chain's CDR3 is CASSLGANQAYEQYF. For the CDR3, the DNA is TGTGCCAGCAGCTTGGGGGCCAATCAAGCATACGAGCAGTACTTC.

This chain joins TRBV2 and TRBJ1-1; D may be TRBD1 (6 bases). The germline CDR1 and CDR2 sequences are SNHLY and FYNNEI. Trimming stripped 5 bases from V and 3 bases from J, with 10 bases between. CDR3 length: 13 residues. The CDR3 sequence: CASSRGQHTEAFF. The CDR3 region has the DNA TGTGCCAGCAGTCGCGGACAGCACACTGAAGCTTTCTTT.

This clone was counted only a few times. The chain recombines TRBV5-1 with TRBJ2-7, with a tentative D call TRBD2 (6 bases). V lost 2 bases and J 1 base, leaving 16 bases between the germline ends. This CDR3 comprises 16 residues. Germline lookup yields CDR1 SGHRS and CDR2 YFSETQ. This CDR3 reads CASSFYGRSASYEQYF. The DNA for the CDR3 is TGCGCCAGCAGCTTCTACGGGAGATCTGCTTCCTACGAGCAGTACTTC.

The chain carries TRBV9 and TRBJ2-1; D not resolved. Germline assignment: CDR1 SGDLS and CDR2 YYNGEE. The CDR3 runs 14 residues. V was trimmed by 3 bases and J by 1 base, leaving 8 bases between them. The CDR3 is CASSGVASYNEQFF. CDR3 DNA sequence: TGTGCCAGCAGCGGAGTAGCTTCCTACAATGAGCAGTTCTTC.

The CDR3 is CAISEEVLYGYTF. The CDR3 nucleotides are TGTGCCATCAGTGAGGAGGTCCTCTATGGCTACACCTTC. This chain uses TRBV10-3 with TRBJ1-2; no firm D call. There are 13 residues in the CDR3. The ends were cut back, 2 bases at V and 4 bases at J, with 8 bases in the middle. In germline, CDR1 is ENHRY, CDR2 SYGVKD.

The chain links TRBV7-2 to TRBJ1-4; maybe TRBD1 (5 bases). The V and J ends lost 4 bases and 1 base respectively, with 7 bases between them. CDR1 and CDR2 (germline): SGHTA, FQGNSA. CDR3 length equals 14 residues. The CDR3 region is CASSSGGTNEKLFF. CDR3 coding DNA: TGTGCCAGCAGCTCGGGGGGAACTAATGAAAAACTGTTTTTT.

This clone was seen just once. V is TRBV25-1 and J is TRBJ2-1; 9 positions agree with TRBD1. J lost 8 bases, V lost 1 base, and 6 bases had no gene match. Per the germline V gene, CDR1 is MGHDK and CDR2 is SYGVNS. This CDR3 is 15 amino acids long. The CDR3 here is CASSESADRGDEQFF. The CDR3 region has the DNA TGTGCCAGCAGTGAATCTGCGGACAGGGGAGATGAGCAGTTCTTC.